A single sample is the source of the 19 T cell receptor beta chains below, sequenced in a study of blood T cell repertoires in COVID-19. Libraries were prepared by immunoSEQ multiplex PCR; TCRdb keeps only in-frame clonotypes and omits some of them. The sample lists tens of thousands of clones; roughly 80% were seen once. The sample comprised peripheral blood. The receptors originated from a human donor in a cohort sampled during active or convalescent COVID-19.

This chain links TRBV18 with TRBJ1-1; no reliable D call. The CDR3 runs 16 residues. CDR1 is KGHSH and CDR2 is LQKENI in the germline V gene. Trimming left V 1 base short and J 3 bases short, with 15 bases between. The CDR3 DNA reads as TGTGCCAGCTCACCACTGACCATCACGAGGGACACTGAAGCTTTCTTT. This codes for CASSPLTITRDTEAFF.

The chain combines TRBV30 with TRBJ1-5, with a tentative D call TRBD1 (6 bases). The germline gives CDR1 GTSNPN, CDR2 SVGIG (reference sequence). Trimming left V 5 bases short and J 6 bases short, with 14 bases between. CDR3 length equals 13 residues. The CDR3 region has the DNA TGTGCCTGGTGCGGAGGGGGGGGTCAGCCCCAGCATTTT. It specifies CAWCGGGGQPQHF.

J is TRBJ2-3 and V is TRBV6-5; the D gene is possibly TRBD2 (5 bases). The CDR3 is 16 amino acids. Germline CDR1 MNHEY, CDR2 SVGAGI. Trimming took off 0 bases at V and 2 bases at J, with 12 bases between the two ends. CDR3 protein: CASSYSIPSTTDTQYF. The CDR3 nucleotides are TGTGCCAGCAGTTACTCGATTCCTAGCACCACAGATACGCAGTATTTT.

J is TRBJ2-2 and V is TRBV7-9; possibly TRBD1 for D (6 bases). Between the trimmed V and J ends, which lost 4 bases and 7 bases, there was a span of 10 bases. Germline CDR1 and CDR2: SEHNR and FQNEAQ (reference sequence). The CDR3 runs 13 residues. CDR3 protein: CASSSGVGGELFF. The CDR3 DNA reads TGTGCCAGCAGCTCAGGGGTTGGCGGGGAGCTGTTTTTT.

The chain is built from TRBV30 and TRBJ2-5, with a possible D match to TRBD1 (6 bases). Trimming left V 7 bases short and J 9 bases short, with 18 bases between. The CDR3 runs 12 residues. CDR1 GTSNPN and CDR2 SVGIG come from the germline V gene (reference sequence). The DNA for the CDR3 is TGTGCCTACGCCGGGACCCACAGGGCCCAGTACTTC. Translated: CAYAGTHRAQYF.

The rearrangement links TRBV7-9 to TRBJ2-2; 7 bases align to TRBD2. Per germline, CDR1 SEHNR and CDR2 FQNEAQ (reference sequence). CDR3 length equals 14 residues. V shed 5 bases, J shed 4 bases, and the junction held 4 bases outside the gene matches. The CDR3, as DNA: TGTGCCAGCAGCCGGGGGGAAGGCACCGGGGAGCTGTTTTTT. This translates into CASSRGEGTGELFF.

The chain joins TRBV5-4 to TRBJ2-7, with TRBD1 as a possible D gene (7 bases). Trimming pared 4 bases from V and 0 bases from J, leaving 11 bases between. Germline V gene sequence: CDR1 SGHNT, CDR2 YYREEE (reference sequence). This CDR3 comprises 14 residues. The CDR3: CASSAGQSSYEQYF. The CDR3 bases are TGTGCCAGCAGCGCGGGACAGAGCTCCTACGAGCAGTACTTC.

The chain joins TRBV10-2 to TRBJ1-4, with 9 bases aligning to TRBD1. V dropped 6 bases and J dropped 5; count of bases not matched to a gene: 7. The CDR3 runs 15 residues. The germline gives CDR1 WSHSY, CDR2 SAAADI. CDR3 amino acids: CASSPKTGGNEKLFF. In DNA form, the CDR3 reads TGCGCCAGCAGCCCCAAGACAGGGGGAAATGAAAAACTGTTTTTT.

This chain connects TRBV6-2 or TRBV6-3 to TRBJ1-2; D may be TRBD1 (5 bases). The ends were cut back, 6 bases at V and 5 bases at J, with 19 bases in the middle. The CDR3 sequence is 15 residues long. Per the germline V gene, CDR1 is MNHEY and CDR2 is SVGEGT. CDR3 protein: CASSPRQTLLYGYTF. CDR3 sequence (DNA): TGTGCCAGCAGCCCTCGACAGACCCTTCTTTATGGCTACACCTTC.

In its sample, this clone was seen once. The chain carries TRBV27 and TRBJ2-2, with D uncertain. Germline V lookup: CDR1 MNHEY, CDR2 SMNVEV (reference sequence). This CDR3 comprises 16 residues. The V end lost 6 bases, the J end lost 1 base, and 15 bases lay between the germline ends. The CDR3 nucleotides read TGTGCCAGCAGCCAACCCCCCAGGCTGAACACCGGGGAGCTGTTTTTT. It specifies CASSQPPRLNTGELFF.

The rearrangement joins TRBV9 to TRBJ1-2, with no clear D. V was trimmed by 3 bases and J by 2 bases, leaving 8 bases between them. Looked up from germline, CDR1 is SGDLS and CDR2 is YYNGEE. The CDR3 is 13 residues long. CDR3 loop: CASSGAGNYGYTF. CDR3 sequence (DNA): TGTGCCAGCAGCGGGGCAGGAAACTATGGCTACACCTTC.

The CDR3 spells CASSGGTGLTNYGYTF. The CDR3 nucleotides read TGTGCCAGCAGTGGCGGGACAGGGTTAACTAACTATGGCTACACCTTC. The V call is TRBV25-1, the J call TRBJ1-2; TRBD1 matches 9 bases. Trimming cost V 4 bases and J 0 bases; bases outside gene matches: 6. The CDR3 runs to 16 residues. Germline V CDR1 and CDR2: MGHDK, SYGVNS.

This clone was counted once. The chain is built from TRBV27 and TRBJ2-3, with 12 bases that match TRBD2. Losses at the gene ends were 2 bases for V and 1 base for J; bases not matched to a gene: 7. CDR1 MNHEY and CDR2 SMNVEV come from the germline V gene (reference sequence). This CDR3 has 18 amino acids. The CDR3 is CASSLRRLAGVGTDTQYF. The CDR3 DNA reads as TGTGCCAGCAGTTTAAGGAGACTAGCGGGGGTGGGCACAGATACGCAGTATTTT.

In its sample, this clone was seen a few times. This rearrangement joins TRBV5-5 to TRBJ2-7, with 10 bases matching TRBD2. In germline, CDR1 is SGHKS, CDR2 YYEKEE (reference sequence). Germline trimming cut 4 bases from V and 1 base from J; bases unmatched to any gene: 2. The CDR3 extends over 14 amino acids. CDR3 amino acids: CASSISGGSYEQYF. In nucleotides, the CDR3 is TGTGCCAGCAGCATTAGCGGGGGGTCCTACGAGCAGTACTTC. Variable domain in full (rest from reference TRBV5-5 and TRBJ2-7): DAGVTQSPTHLIKTRGQQVTLRCSPISGHKSVSWYQQVLGQGPQFIFQYYEKEERGRGNFPDRFSARQFPNYSSELNVNALLLGDSALYLCASSISGGSYEQYFGPGTRLTVT.

The gene calls are TRBV24-1 and TRBJ1-2; D gene unclear. The CDR3 extends over 13 amino acids. The V gene's germline CDR1 is KGHDR and CDR2 SFDVKD. V was shortened by 4 bases and J by 0 bases, with 5 bases between the two germline ends. The CDR3 sequence is CATSDSSNYGYTF. DNA for the CDR3: TGTGCCACCAGTGACTCTTCTAACTATGGCTACACCTTC.

The chain has TRBV5-4 and TRBJ1-2, with a possible D match to TRBD1 (5 bases). Trimming removed 0 bases from V and 6 bases from J, with 9 bases in between. Germline V CDR1 and CDR2: SGHNT, YYREEE (reference sequence). The CDR3 covers 13 residues. The CDR3 sequence: CASSLGQSNGYTF. CDR3 coding DNA: TGTGCCAGCAGCTTGGGACAGAGCAATGGCTACACCTTC. The full variable domain, in which reference TRBV5-4 and TRBJ1-2 provide the parts outside the CDR3, is ETGVTQSPTHLIKTRGQQVTLRCSSQSGHNTVSWYQQALGQGPQFIFQYYREEENGRGNFPPRFSGLQFPNYSSELNVNALELDDSALYLCASSLGQSNGYTFGSGTRLTVV.

The chain links TRBV7-3 to TRBJ2-3; D ambiguous. With 4 bases removed from V and 6 bases from J, the gap between germline ends came to 11 bases. Per germline, CDR1 SGHTA and CDR2 FQGTGA. The CDR3 has 13 residues. In nucleotides, the CDR3 is TGTGCCAGCAGCTCTCTGACCGGGGATACGCAGTATTTT. Translated, it gives CASSSLTGDTQYF.

The chain joins TRBV29-1 to TRBJ2-1, with 12 bases lining up with TRBD1. Germline V gene data show CDR1 as SQVTM and CDR2 as ANQGSEA. This CDR3 has 14 amino acids. J was trimmed by 9 bases and V by 1 base; bases with no gene match: 4. The CDR3 nucleotides read TGCAGCGTTGAAGCCGGGACAGGGGGCTTTGAGCAGTTCTTC. It encodes CSVEAGTGGFEQFF.

The chain has TRBV7-9 and TRBJ2-1; 7 bases are a match to TRBD1. This CDR3 has 15 residues. CDR1 is SEHNR and CDR2 is FQNEAQ in the germline V gene (reference sequence). V shed 4 bases, J shed 2 bases, and the junction held 5 bases outside the gene matches. The CDR3 DNA is TGTGCCAGCAGCTCCGACAGGGTGGCCTACAATGAGCAGTTCTTC. Translating gives CASSSDRVAYNEQFF.